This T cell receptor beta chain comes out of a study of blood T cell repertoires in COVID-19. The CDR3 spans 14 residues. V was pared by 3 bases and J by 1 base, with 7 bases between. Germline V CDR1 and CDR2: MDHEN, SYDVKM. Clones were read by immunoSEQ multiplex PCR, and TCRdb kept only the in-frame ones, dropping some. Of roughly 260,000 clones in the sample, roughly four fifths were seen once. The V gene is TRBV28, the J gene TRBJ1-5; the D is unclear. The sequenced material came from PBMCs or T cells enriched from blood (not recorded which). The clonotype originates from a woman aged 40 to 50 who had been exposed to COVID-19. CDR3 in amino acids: CASSFAQSNQPQHF. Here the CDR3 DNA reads TGTGCCAGCAGTTTTGCCCAGAGCAATCAGCCCCAGCATTTT.